This TCR beta chain was found in a study of response to subunit inactivated influenza vaccine. The study, taken as a whole, reports: The authors suggested that few new T cells are recruited per seasonal influenza vaccination.

In TCRdb, the RT-PCR reads were re-called with MiXCR into one record per CDR3 protein. This table has about 780,000 distinct CDR3 sequences, less than 20% appearing once. V was pared by 3 bases and J by 10 bases, with 17 bases between. Germline values: CDR1 SGDLS, CDR2 YYNGEE. This CDR3 has 14 residues. About this clonotype: Its antigen is still unknown.

The material was PBMCs from blood, obtained 5 to 6 days after vaccination. This sequence originates from a man in his fifties or sixties who received an inactivated influenza vaccine. The chain uses TRBV9 and TRBJ2-1; D is perhaps TRBD2 (6 bases). CDR3 residues: CASSAGPGDSEQFF. The CDR3 nucleotides read TGTGCCAGCAGCGCGGGCCCGGGGGATTCCGAGCAGTTCTTC.